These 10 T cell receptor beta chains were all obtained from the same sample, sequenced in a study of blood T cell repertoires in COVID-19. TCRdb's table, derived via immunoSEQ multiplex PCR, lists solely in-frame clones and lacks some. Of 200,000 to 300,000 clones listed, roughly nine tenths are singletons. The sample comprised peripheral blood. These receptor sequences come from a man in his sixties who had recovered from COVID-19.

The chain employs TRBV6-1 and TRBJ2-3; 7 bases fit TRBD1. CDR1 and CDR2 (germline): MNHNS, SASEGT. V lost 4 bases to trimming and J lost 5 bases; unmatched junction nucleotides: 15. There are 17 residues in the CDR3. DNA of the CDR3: TGTGCCAGCAGTGGGAGTCCACCGAGGACAGGAGGAGATACGCAGTATTTT. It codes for CASSGSPPRTGGDTQYF.

CDR3 amino acids: CASSPTSGGSPLNTQYF. CDR3 coding DNA: TGTGCCAGCTCACCAACTAGCGGGGGTAGTCCTTTGAATACGCAGTATTTT. The J gene is TRBJ2-3, the V gene TRBV18; 11 bases line up with TRBD2. Per germline, CDR1 KGHSH and CDR2 LQKENI. Germline trimming cut 2 bases from V and 7 bases from J; bases unmatched to any gene: 11. CDR3 length: 17 residues.

In DNA, the CDR3 is TGTGCCAGTAGTCTTTTTCAGGGGCGAAGCAATCAGCCCCAGCATTTT. This codes for CASSLFQGRSNQPQHF. V is TRBV19 and J is TRBJ1-5; the D gene is possibly TRBD1 (6 bases). Germline V gives CDR1 LNHDA, CDR2 SQIVND (reference sequence). CDR3 length: 16 amino acids. Trimming cost V 5 bases and J 1 base, with 15 bases left between them.

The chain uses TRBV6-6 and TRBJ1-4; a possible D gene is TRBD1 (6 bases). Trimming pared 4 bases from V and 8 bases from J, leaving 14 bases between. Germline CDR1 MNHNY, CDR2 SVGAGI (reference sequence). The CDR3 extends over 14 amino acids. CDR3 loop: CASSSAPGGEKLFF. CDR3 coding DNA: TGTGCCAGCAGTTCCGCCCCGGGGGGCGAAAAACTGTTTTTT.

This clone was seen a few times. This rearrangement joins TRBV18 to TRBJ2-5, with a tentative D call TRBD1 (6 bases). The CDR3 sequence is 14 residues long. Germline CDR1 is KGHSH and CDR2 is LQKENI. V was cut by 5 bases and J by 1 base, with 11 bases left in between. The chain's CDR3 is CASSLGQLQETQYF. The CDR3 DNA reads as TGTGCCAGCTCATTAGGACAGCTCCAAGAGACCCAGTACTTC.

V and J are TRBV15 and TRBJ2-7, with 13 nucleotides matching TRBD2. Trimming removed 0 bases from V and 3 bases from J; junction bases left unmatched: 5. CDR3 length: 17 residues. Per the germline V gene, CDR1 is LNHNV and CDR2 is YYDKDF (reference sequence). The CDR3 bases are TGTGCCACCAGCAGAGATCTTGGGACTAGCGGGGTCTACGAGCAGTACTTC. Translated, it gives CATSRDLGTSGVYEQYF.

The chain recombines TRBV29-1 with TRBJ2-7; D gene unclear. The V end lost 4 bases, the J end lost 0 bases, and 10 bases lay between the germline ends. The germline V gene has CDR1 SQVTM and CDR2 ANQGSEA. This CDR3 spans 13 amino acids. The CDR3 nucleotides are TGCAGCGTTGTACAGCTGAGCTCCTACGAGCAGTACTTC. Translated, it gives CSVVQLSSYEQYF.

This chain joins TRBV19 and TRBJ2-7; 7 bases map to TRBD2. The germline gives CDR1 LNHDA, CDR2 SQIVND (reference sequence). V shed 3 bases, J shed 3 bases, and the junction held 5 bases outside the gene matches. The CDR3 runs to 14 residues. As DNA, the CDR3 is TGTGCCAGTAGTATTTTAGCGGGCGTCTACGAGCAGTACTTC. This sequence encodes CASSILAGVYEQYF. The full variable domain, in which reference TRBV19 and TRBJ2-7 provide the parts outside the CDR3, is DGGITQSPKYLFRKEGQNVTLSCEQNLNHDAMYWYRQDPGQGLRLIYYSQIVNDFQKGDIAEGYSVSREKKESFPLTVTSAQKNPTAFYLCASSILAGVYEQYFGPGTRLTVT.

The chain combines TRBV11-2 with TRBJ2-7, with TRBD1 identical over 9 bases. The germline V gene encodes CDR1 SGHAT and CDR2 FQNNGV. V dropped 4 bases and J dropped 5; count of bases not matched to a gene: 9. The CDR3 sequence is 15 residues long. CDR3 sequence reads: CASSSRTGGINEQYF. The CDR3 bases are TGTGCCAGCAGCTCCCGCACAGGGGGCATCAACGAGCAGTACTTC.

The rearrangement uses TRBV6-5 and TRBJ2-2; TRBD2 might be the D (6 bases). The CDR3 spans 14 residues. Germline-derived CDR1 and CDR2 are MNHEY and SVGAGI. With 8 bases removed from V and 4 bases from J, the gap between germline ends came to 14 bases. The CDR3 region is CASGAGLSTGELFF. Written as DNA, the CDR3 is TGTGCCAGCGGGGCGGGGTTGAGCACCGGGGAGCTGTTTTTT.